Each of the 32 T cell receptor beta chains below was sequenced from the same sample in a study of chemoradiotherapy in HPV16-positive cancers. Profiling relied on immunoSEQ multiplex PCR, and the TCRdb table lists in-frame clones only, not all of them. The table shows fewer than 40,000 clones, with around 92% occurring only once. The sample in question was blood, obtained from a patient who underwent chemoradiotherapy. The receptors stem from a human donor with HPV-associated anogenital cancer.

The rearrangement links TRBV30 to TRBJ2-3; TRBD2 might be the D (6 bases). Between the trimmed V and J ends, which lost 0 bases and 3 bases, there was a span of 31 bases. The length of the CDR3 is 21 residues. The germline V gene has CDR1 GTSNPN and CDR2 SVGIG (reference sequence). DNA of the CDR3: TGTGCCTGGAGTGTACTTATTGGGGGGACGGGAACCCGTTTTACGACAGATACGCAGTATTTT. Its translation is CAWSVLIGGTGTRFTTDTQYF.

This clone was seen a single time. V and J are TRBV7-9 and TRBJ1-2; D is perhaps TRBD1 (6 bases). Germline V gene data show CDR1 as SEHNR and CDR2 as FQNEAQ (reference sequence). The CDR3 has 18 residues. The germline V and J ends were trimmed by 2 bases and 4 bases, with 23 bases remaining between them. The CDR3 protein is CASSLRGGVGPGGYGYTF. The CDR3 DNA follows: TGTGCCAGCAGCTTACGCGGGGGCGTTGGCCCGGGAGGCTATGGCTACACCTTC.

V and J are TRBV5-1 and TRBJ2-3; no definite D call. This CDR3 has 14 residues. Trimming shortened V by 0 bases and J by 5 bases, and 10 bases separated the two germline ends. Germline V gene data show CDR1 as SGHRS and CDR2 as YFSETQ. CDR3 in amino acids: CASSLEGRQDTQYF. The CDR3 DNA reads TGCGCCAGCAGCTTGGAGGGTAGACAAGATACGCAGTATTTT.

V gene TRBV30 combines with J gene TRBJ2-4; perhaps TRBD1 as D (5 bases). The V gene lost 0 bases and the J gene lost 6 bases, with 15 bases spanning the gap. CDR1 is GTSNPN, CDR2 SVGIG, per germline (reference sequence). The CDR3 sequence is 15 residues long. The CDR3 reads CAWSVIKGAGNIQYF. CDR3 sequence (DNA): TGTGCCTGGAGTGTAATAAAAGGGGCTGGAAACATTCAGTACTTC.

V and J are TRBV4-1 and TRBJ2-7; TRBD1 matches 9 bases. The germline V gene has CDR1 MGHRA and CDR2 YSYEKL. V lost 1 base, J lost 5 bases, and 9 bases stayed unmatched. The CDR3 runs to 16 residues. The CDR3 DNA is TGCGCCAGCAGCCAAGCCCAGGGGACAGGGAACGACGAGCAGTACTTC. It encodes CASSQAQGTGNDEQYF.

The CDR3 region has the DNA TGTGCCAGCAGCCGAAGGGGGGACAATGAGCAGTTCTTC. Translated: CASSRRGDNEQFF. The V call is TRBV13, the J call TRBJ2-1; D is tentatively TRBD1 or TRBD2 (6 bases each). The V end was cut by 5 bases, the J end by 5 bases, with 10 bases between. The CDR3 runs to 13 residues. Germline values: CDR1 PRHDT, CDR2 FYEKMQ (reference sequence).

The chain employs TRBV10-3 and TRBJ2-3, with D perhaps matching TRBD2 (6 bases). Germline V gene lookup returns CDR1 ENHRY and CDR2 SYGVKD. V was shortened by 2 bases and J by 2 bases, with 8 bases between the two germline ends. The CDR3 is 14 amino acids. This chain's CDR3 is CAISEGGYTDTQYF. DNA for the CDR3: TGTGCCATCAGTGAGGGGGGGTACACAGATACGCAGTATTTT.

The rearrangement uses TRBV4-3 and TRBJ2-2, with 7 bases that match TRBD2. V dropped 0 bases and J dropped 7; count of bases not matched to a gene: 5. Germline V gene data show CDR1 as LGHNA and CDR2 as YSLEER. The CDR3 has 15 amino acids. DNA for the CDR3: TGCGCCAGCAGCCAAGAGAGTTCGGGGGGCGGGGAGCTGTTTTTT. Encoded protein: CASSQESSGGGELFF.

The genes are TRBV19 and TRBJ2-5; TRBD2 might be the D (7 bases). This CDR3 comprises 14 residues. Trimming removed 3 bases from V and 5 bases from J, with 13 bases in between. CDR1 is LNHDA, CDR2 SQIVND, per germline (reference sequence). In nucleotides, the CDR3 is TGTGCCAGTAGTATGGGGAGGGGGTTGGAGACCCAGTACTTC. This sequence encodes CASSMGRGLETQYF.

The gene calls are TRBV29-1 and TRBJ1-2; 9 bases are a match to TRBD1. The J segment lost 6 bases and the V segment lost 5 bases, leaving 1 base of the junction unmatched. CDR1 and CDR2 from the germline V gene are SQVTM and ANQGSEA. This CDR3 is built from 11 residues. CDR3 protein: CSVRTGDGYTF. The CDR3 region has the DNA TGCAGCGTTCGGACAGGGGATGGCTACACCTTC.

The J gene is TRBJ2-5, the V gene TRBV7-9; tentative D call: TRBD1 (5 bases). Germline values: CDR1 SEHNR, CDR2 FQNEAQ (reference sequence). Trimming removed 1 base at V and 2 bases at J, with 11 bases between. This CDR3 comprises 15 residues. CDR3 in amino acids: CASSLVGQGQETQYF. For the CDR3, the DNA is TGTGCCAGCAGCTTAGTTGGGCAGGGACAAGAGACCCAGTACTTC. The full variable domain, completed using reference TRBV7-9 and TRBJ2-5, is DTGVSQNPRHKITKRGQNVTFRCDPISEHNRLYWYRQTLGQGPEFLTYFQNEAQLEKSRLLSDRFSAERPKGSFSTLEIQRTEQGDSAMYLCASSLVGQGQETQYFGPGTRLLVL.

This rearrangement joins TRBV7-9 to TRBJ2-5; the match to TRBD2 covers 7 bases. CDR3 length: 19 amino acids. V gave up 2 bases and J gave up 2 bases; unmatched junction bases: 17. CDR1 is SEHNR, CDR2 FQNEAQ, per germline (reference sequence). The CDR3 region is CASSLRPDPSGEGQETQYF. The CDR3 bases are TGTGCCAGCAGCTTAAGGCCAGACCCTAGCGGTGAGGGGCAAGAGACCCAGTACTTC. Filled out from reference TRBV7-9 and TRBJ2-5, the complete variable domain reads DTGVSQNPRHKITKRGQNVTFRCDPISEHNRLYWYRQTLGQGPEFLTYFQNEAQLEKSRLLSDRFSAERPKGSFSTLEIQRTEQGDSAMYLCASSLRPDPSGEGQETQYFGPGTRLLVL.

CDR3 DNA: TGTGCCAGTGGGGGAGGGGTTCGGCAGCCCCAGCATTTT. Protein: CASGGGVRQPQHF. The chain carries TRBV19 and TRBJ1-5; D may be TRBD1 (5 bases). Trimming removed 8 bases at V and 7 bases at J, with 15 bases between. Germline values: CDR1 LNHDA, CDR2 SQIVND (reference sequence). The length of the CDR3 is 13 residues.

The chain uses TRBV19 and TRBJ2-5; 8 bases are a match to TRBD2. CDR1 LNHDA and CDR2 SQIVND come from the germline V gene (reference sequence). Unmatched junction bases numbered 4, after V lost 2 bases and J lost 5 bases. The CDR3 contains 14 residues. The CDR3 here is CASSILAGTETQYF. In DNA, the CDR3 is TGTGCCAGTAGTATATTAGCGGGGACGGAGACCCAGTACTTC.

The gene calls are TRBV5-1 and TRBJ2-3, with D possibly TRBD2 on 6 matching bases. This CDR3 spans 13 amino acids. V was cut by 3 bases and J by 2 bases, with 7 bases left in between. The germline CDR1 and CDR2 sequences are SGHRS and YFSETQ. Written as DNA, the CDR3 is TGCGCCAGCAGCTCGGGACTCACAGATACGCAGTATTTT. Residues: CASSSGLTDTQYF. Drawing the rest from reference TRBV5-1 and TRBJ2-3, the complete variable domain is KAGVTQTPRYLIKTRGQQVTLSCSPISGHRSVSWYQQTPGQGLQFLFEYFSETQRNKGNFPGRFSGRQFSNSRSEMNVSTLELGDSALYLCASSSGLTDTQYFGPGTRLTVL.

V usage is TRBV5-8 and J usage is TRBJ1-5, with TRBD1 as a possible D gene (6 bases). The V end was cut by 2 bases, the J end by 6 bases, with 12 bases between. Germline V gives CDR1 SGHTS, CDR2 YDEGEE. The CDR3 totals 14 residues. CDR3 in amino acids: CASSLNRVRQPQHF. CDR3 DNA sequence: TGTGCCAGCAGCTTAAACAGGGTTCGTCAGCCCCAGCATTTT.

V is TRBV6-5 and J is TRBJ1-3; D gene ambiguous. The germline V and J ends were trimmed by 0 bases and 7 bases, with 13 bases remaining between them. Germline lookup yields CDR1 MNHEY and CDR2 SVGAGI. CDR3 length equals 15 residues. The CDR3 region is CASSYSPILGNTIYF. In DNA, the CDR3 is TGTGCCAGCAGTTACTCGCCGATTCTTGGGAACACCATATATTTT.

The chain uses TRBV19 and TRBJ2-7, with D possibly being TRBD1 (6 bases). The germline V gene encodes CDR1 LNHDA and CDR2 SQIVND (reference sequence). CDR3 length: 14 amino acids. The V gene lost 3 bases and the J gene lost 2 bases, with 11 bases spanning the gap. CDR3 in amino acids: CASSIRAGAYEQYF. The CDR3, as DNA: TGTGCCAGTAGTATTCGGGCAGGGGCCTACGAGCAGTACTTC.

The V gene is TRBV11-3, the J gene TRBJ1-1; 9 nucleotides agree with TRBD1. The germline V gene encodes CDR1 SGHNT and CDR2 YENEEA. This CDR3 spans 15 amino acids. Trimming at V came to 4 bases and at J to 1 base, leaving 4 bases not matched to a gene. The CDR3 here is CASSYQGQGNTEAFF. In DNA form, the CDR3 reads TGTGCCAGCAGCTACCAGGGACAGGGGAACACTGAAGCTTTCTTT.

V usage is TRBV4-1 and J usage is TRBJ2-7, with 9 bases matching TRBD1. This CDR3 has 14 residues. Germline V lookup: CDR1 MGHRA, CDR2 YSYEKL. J was trimmed by 6 bases and V by 3 bases; bases with no gene match: 6. CDR3 nucleotides: TGCGCCAGCAGCCATGGAGCGACAGGGGGCGAGCAGTACTTC. It translates to CASSHGATGGEQYF.

CDR3 coding DNA: TGCGCCAGCAGCTTGTCTAACTATGGCTACACCTTC. It is translated as CASSLSNYGYTF. The rearrangement joins TRBV5-1 to TRBJ1-2; D remains unclear. The ends were cut back, 1 base at V and 0 bases at J, with 1 base in the middle. Germline V gene data show CDR1 as SGHRS and CDR2 as YFSETQ. This CDR3 has 12 amino acids. Looking up the rest from reference TRBV5-1 and TRBJ1-2 gives the full variable domain: KAGVTQTPRYLIKTRGQQVTLSCSPISGHRSVSWYQQTPGQGLQFLFEYFSETQRNKGNFPGRFSGRQFSNSRSEMNVSTLELGDSALYLCASSLSNYGYTFGSGTRLTVV.

This sequence joins TRBV30 and TRBJ1-3; D is uncertain. The CDR3 runs 13 residues. With 4 bases removed from V and 0 bases from J, the gap between germline ends came to 7 bases. Germline V gives CDR1 GTSNPN, CDR2 SVGIG (reference sequence). The CDR3 DNA follows: TGTGCCTGGACGGTTAACTCTGGAAACACCATATATTTT. This sequence encodes CAWTVNSGNTIYF. Based on the CDR3 plus reference TRBV30 and TRBJ1-3, the full variable domain is SQTIHQWPATLVQPVGSPLSLECTVEGTSNPNLYWYRQAAGRGLQLLFYSVGIGQISSEVPQNLSASRPQDRQFILSSKKLLLSDSGFYLCAWTVNSGNTIYFGEGSWLTVV.

V is TRBV7-3 and J is TRBJ2-2; D gene uncertain. Trimming stripped 2 bases from V and 1 base from J, with 8 bases between. CDR1 and CDR2 (germline): SGHTA, FQGTGA. The CDR3 is made up of 15 amino acids. CDR3 sequence reads: CASSLSARNTGELFF. The CDR3 DNA sequence: TGTGCCAGCAGCTTATCGGCCAGGAACACCGGGGAGCTGTTTTTT.

This clone has a handful of counts. This rearrangement joins TRBV6-5 to TRBJ2-3; 10 nucleotides align to TRBD1. In germline, CDR1 is MNHEY, CDR2 SVGAGI. This CDR3 region has 15 residues. Germline trimming cut 0 bases from V and 4 bases from J; bases unmatched to any gene: 1. CDR3 coding DNA: TGTGCCAGCAGTTACTCGACAGGGGGCGCAGATACGCAGTATTTT. Its protein product is CASSYSTGGADTQYF.

The chain recombines TRBV7-2 with TRBJ1-2; the match to TRBD1 covers 7 bases. From germline, CDR1 is SGHTA and CDR2 FQGNSA. The CDR3 is 14 residues long. Germline trimming cut 5 bases from V and 3 bases from J; bases unmatched to any gene: 6. CDR3: CASSPTGFDYGYTF. As DNA, the CDR3 is TGTGCCAGCAGCCCGACAGGGTTTGACTATGGCTACACCTTC. The full variable domain, with the rest looked up from reference TRBV7-2 and TRBJ1-2, is GAGVSQSPSNKVTEKGKDVELRCDPISGHTALYWYRQSLGQGLEFLIYFQGNSAPDKSGLPSDRFSAERTGGSVSTLTIQRTQQEDSAVYLCASSPTGFDYGYTFGSGTRLTVV.

CDR3 residues: CASSYSSDRWNEQYF. In nucleotides, the CDR3 is TGTGCCAGCAGTTACTCCTCTGACAGGTGGAACGAGCAGTACTTC. This chain uses TRBV6-5 with TRBJ2-7; tentative D call: TRBD1 (6 bases). Germline V gene data show CDR1 as MNHEY and CDR2 as SVGAGI. V lost 0 bases to trimming and J lost 5 bases, with 14 bases between them. The CDR3 contains 15 residues.

This chain uses TRBV19 with TRBJ1-4; TRBD1 agrees at 8 bases. The germline V gene encodes CDR1 LNHDA and CDR2 SQIVND (reference sequence). The J segment lost 5 bases and the V segment lost 3 bases, leaving 5 bases of the junction unmatched. CDR3 size: 15 residues. CDR3 sequence reads: CASSIVQGGNEKLFF. The CDR3 coding sequence is TGTGCCAGTAGTATTGTACAGGGGGGGAATGAAAAACTGTTTTTT.

J is TRBJ2-2 and V is TRBV11-3; D call uncertain. The CDR3 loop spans 14 amino acids. Germline values: CDR1 SGHNT, CDR2 YENEEA. Trimming took off 5 bases at V and 2 bases at J, with 9 bases between the two ends. CDR3 nucleotide sequence: TGTGCCAGCAGCCCGACGCGTAACACCGGGGAGCTGTTTTTT. Translation: CASSPTRNTGELFF.

The CDR3 region is CASRPWTGGIYGYTF. In nucleotides, the CDR3 is TGTGCCAGCAGACCTTGGACAGGGGGCATCTATGGCTACACCTTC. The chain has TRBV28 and TRBJ1-2, with 11 positions matching TRBD1. Per germline, CDR1 MDHEN and CDR2 SYDVKM. J lost 4 bases, V lost 6 bases, and 7 bases had no gene match. The CDR3 covers 15 residues.

The V gene is TRBV7-9, the J gene TRBJ2-5; 8 positions agree with TRBD1. CDR3 size: 13 residues. V gave up 10 bases and J gave up 5 bases; unmatched junction bases: 9. Germline-derived CDR1 and CDR2 are SEHNR and FQNEAQ (reference sequence). The CDR3 sequence: CAIDRTGWETQYF. For the CDR3, the DNA is TGTGCCATCGATCGGACAGGGTGGGAGACCCAGTACTTC.

V is TRBV5-1 and J is TRBJ1-4, with 8 bases aligning to TRBD1. The CDR3 totals 17 residues. Germline loops: CDR1 SGHRS, CDR2 YFSETQ. The V segment lost 1 base and the J segment 3 bases; nucleotides outside the gene matches: 8. CDR3 nucleotides: TGCGCCAGCAGCTTGTCTAAGAAGACAGGGGCTAATGAAAAACTGTTTTTT. Translation gives CASSLSKKTGANEKLFF.

The chain carries TRBV30 and TRBJ2-3; 7 positions agree with TRBD2. This CDR3 has 15 residues. Trimming at V came to 5 bases and at J to 1 base, leaving 9 bases not matched to a gene. Germline-derived CDR1 and CDR2 are GTSNPN and SVGIG (reference sequence). The CDR3 DNA is TGTGCCTGGTCGCAGGCGGGGGTGCGCACAGATACGCAGTATTTT. It yields the protein CAWSQAGVRTDTQYF.